This T cell receptor beta chain was identified during a study of identical twins. A universal primer site was created by template switching, with the cDNA bearing unique molecular identifiers. TCRdb used MiXCR to reprocess the 5' RACE reads, holding one entry per CDR3 protein. This sample has about 260,000 distinct CDR3 sequences, with roughly 7% found just once. This clonotype was counted ten times or more. Its target is unknown. Overall study findings and caveats: Conclusions were drawn cross-sectionally by statistical analysis, without following the same donors. Sequences that were out-of-frame, alpha and twin-shared displayed an excess of low generation probability.

These same records also appear under a second study, on yellow fever vaccine responses in identical twins.

The clonotype originates from a young woman in good health. Material: memory (CD45RO+) T cells sorted from blood.

The CDR3 nucleotides are TGTGCCAGCAGTCCGCCCGGACACCAACTGAACACTGAAGCTTTCTTT. The encoded protein is CASSPPGHQLNTEAFF. The rearrangement joins TRBV28 to TRBJ1-1; tentative D call: TRBD1 (5 bases). Trimming removed 5 bases at V and 0 bases at J, with 16 bases between. Looked up from germline, CDR1 is MDHEN and CDR2 is SYDVKM. This CDR3 is 16 amino acids long.